Listed below are T cell receptor beta chains from one sample, sequenced in a study of T cell responses to AZD1222 COVID-19 vaccine. Only in-frame clones appear in the TCRdb table, and some are missing; sequencing was by immunoSEQ multiplex PCR. The table has roughly 200,000 clones, around 90% seen once. The starting material was peripheral blood, obtained on day 0 of AZD1222 vaccination. These receptors were taken from an adult in good health. The CDR3 runs from the conserved cysteine through the conserved F or W. The D gene is left open where the match is weak. Some rows have no size entry. The others give once, few or many, or a class for an expanded clone.

D gene	clone size	CDR3 length	V gene	J gene	CDR3 protein	CDR3 DNA
TRBD1	NA	15	TRBV5-4	TRBJ1-2	CASSPGGQGNYGYTF	TGTGCCAGCAGCCCCGGTGGACAGGGGAACTATGGCTACACCTTC
NA	NA	14	TRBV6-5	TRBJ1-1	CASSPSGGRPEAFF	TGTGCCAGCAGTCCTTCGGGGGGGAGACCCGAAGCTTTCTTT
NA	NA	15	TRBV12-5	TRBJ1-2	CASGLVIGQGYGYTF	TGTGCTAGTGGTTTGGTAATCGGGCAGGGATATGGCTACACCTTC
NA	NA	13	TRBV6-6	TRBJ1-1	CASSYDHPGGAFF	TGTGCCAGCAGTTACGACCACCCGGGGGGGGCTTTCTTT
TRBD1	NA	15	TRBV2	TRBJ1-5	CASRPDRGSNQPQHF	TGTGCCAGCAGACCCGACAGGGGAAGCAATCAGCCCCAGCATTTT
NA	once	14	TRBV6-5	TRBJ1-2	CASSSPTTNYGYTF	TGTGCCAGCAGTTCCCCTACCACGAACTATGGCTACACCTTC
NA	many	11	TRBV10-3	TRBJ2-2	CAISNTGELFF	TGTGCCATCTCTAACACCGGGGAGCTGTTTTTT
NA	NA	17	TRBV27	TRBJ2-5	CASRKLRDPPRKETQYF	TGTGCCAGCAGAAAACTCCGGGACCCCCCTAGGAAAGAGACCCAGTACTTC
NA	NA	15	TRBV3-1/TRBV3-2	TRBJ1-1	CASSQDHWQESRAFF	TGTGCCAGCAGCCAAGATCATTGGCAGGAGAGTCGAGCTTTCTTT
NA	NA	17	TRBV6-2/TRBV6-3	TRBJ1-5	CASSPTFYELSNQPQHF	TGTGCCAGCAGCCCAACCTTTTACGAACTTAGCAATCAGCCCCAGCATTTT
TRBD1	NA	14	TRBV3-1/TRBV3-2	TRBJ1-2	CASSTLGTGDGYTF	TGTGCCAGCAGCACCCTTGGGACAGGGGATGGCTACACCTTC
NA	NA	11	TRBV19	TRBJ2-3	CASSSGRTQYF	TGTGCCAGTAGTTCCGGGAGAACGCAGTATTTT
NA	NA	15	TRBV7-2	TRBJ1-3	CASSSGVRDGNTIYF	TGTGCCAGCAGCTCCGGGGTCAGGGACGGAAACACCATATATTTT
NA	few	13	TRBV3-1/TRBV3-2	TRBJ1-2	CASSQGVGRRHTF	TGTGCCAGCAGCCAAGGAGTCGGACGTCGCCACACCTTC
NA	NA	14	TRBV5-1	TRBJ2-7	CASRSGLGTYEQYF	TGCGCCAGCAGATCTGGTCTCGGGACCTACGAGCAGTACTTC
NA	NA	14	TRBV6-6	TRBJ2-3	CASSYQGLRDTQYF	TGTGCCAGCAGTTACCAGGGGCTACGAGATACGCAGTATTTT
TRBD1	once	13	TRBV6-5	TRBJ1-2	CASTTTGDYGYTF	TGTGCCAGCACCACGACAGGGGACTATGGCTACACCTTC
NA	NA	13	TRBV7-2	TRBJ1-1	CASSLRALGDAFF	TGTGCCAGCAGCTTACGGGCTTTAGGGGATGCTTTCTTT
NA	NA	13	TRBV12-3/TRBV12-4	TRBJ2-3	CASRGGPGDTQYF	TGTGCCAGCAGGGGGGGGCCGGGAGATACGCAGTATTTT
NA	NA	12	TRBV4-1	TRBJ2-1	CASSQTGDEQFF	TGCGCCAGCAGCCAGACGGGCGATGAGCAGTTCTTC
NA	NA	14	TRBV13	TRBJ2-7	CASSSRGPSYEQYF	TGTGCCAGCAGCTCCAGGGGACCCTCCTACGAGCAGTACTTC
TRBD1	NA	18	TRBV30	TRBJ1-6	CAWSRDRGLPEYGSPLHF	TGTGCCTGGAGTCGGGACAGGGGGCTTCCCGAATATGGTTCACCCCTCCACTTT
NA	once	11	TRBV28	TRBJ2-7	CASSEGWEQYF	TGTGCCAGCAGTGAGGGGTGGGAGCAGTACTTC
NA	NA	17	TRBV7-6	TRBJ1-6	CASSTRDGVFYNSPLHF	TGTGCCAGCAGCACACGGGACGGGGTTTTCTATAATTCACCCCTCCACTTT
NA	NA	14	TRBV30	TRBJ2-1	CAWSPGRSNNEQFF	TGTGCCTGGAGTCCCGGCCGATCCAACAATGAGCAGTTCTTC
NA	NA	14	TRBV19	TRBJ2-7	CASSLRGRNYEQYF	TGTGCCAGTAGTCTCCGGGGTCGAAACTACGAGCAGTACTTC
NA	NA	12	TRBV6-5	TRBJ1-2	CASTHGVYGYTF	TGTGCCAGCACCCACGGGGTTTATGGCTACACCTTC
TRBD1	once	14	TRBV27	TRBJ2-2	CASSMDRATGELFF	TGTGCCAGCAGCATGGACAGGGCCACCGGGGAGCTGTTTTTT
TRBD1	NA	13	TRBV19	TRBJ1-1	CASSLDRARGAFF	TGTGCCAGTAGTCTCGACAGGGCGAGGGGAGCTTTCTTT
NA	NA	15	TRBV2	TRBJ2-1	CASSSGGGDNNEQFF	TGTGCCAGTTCTTCCGGGGGCGGGGACAACAATGAGCAGTTCTTC
TRBD2	NA	17	TRBV19	TRBJ2-3	CATKPSGTRSVGDTQYF	TGTGCCACAAAGCCTTCAGGGACTAGGTCGGTTGGAGATACGCAGTATTTT
NA	once	16	TRBV19	TRBJ2-1	CASSIGQLKTYNEQFF	TGTGCCAGTAGTATAGGCCAGCTTAAAACTTACAATGAGCAGTTCTTC
NA	NA	14	TRBV2	TRBJ1-2	CASSGFREGYGYTF	TGTGCCAGCAGTGGTTTCAGGGAGGGTTATGGCTACACCTTC
NA	few	14	TRBV5-4	TRBJ1-4	CASSLGRGNEKLFF	TGTGCCAGCAGCTTGGGCAGGGGTAACGAAAAACTGTTTTTT
TRBD1	NA	16	TRBV5-1	TRBJ1-2	CASSLEPGQGYSGYTF	TGCGCCAGCAGCTTGGAACCGGGACAGGGGTACTCCGGCTACACCTTC
TRBD1	NA	14	TRBV6-5	TRBJ2-2	CASRIPGQGTELFF	TGTGCCAGCAGGATACCGGGACAGGGGACGGAGCTGTTTTTT
NA	NA	12	TRBV6-1	TRBJ1-2	CASSEGPYGYTF	TGTGCCAGCAGTGAGGGACCCTATGGCTACACCTTC
TRBD1	NA	15	TRBV7-9	TRBJ1-5	CASSPGTGGNQPQHF	TGTGCCAGCAGCCCGGGGACAGGGGGCAATCAGCCCCAGCATTTT
TRBD1	NA	13	TRBV10-3	TRBJ2-7	CATKQGAGNEQYF	TGTGCCACCAAACAGGGGGCGGGCAACGAGCAGTACTTC
TRBD1	NA	16	TRBV5-1	TRBJ1-1	CASSPGTGVMNTEAFF	TGCGCCAGCAGCCCCGGGACAGGGGTCATGAACACTGAAGCTTTCTTT
NA	NA	14	TRBV7-9	TRBJ2-7	CASSPGGAAHEQYF	TGTGCCAGCAGCCCAGGCGGGGCCGCCCACGAGCAGTACTTC
TRBD1	NA	15	TRBV14	TRBJ1-2	CASSPRDRGFDGYTF	TGTGCCAGCAGCCCTCGGGACAGGGGGTTCGATGGCTACACCTTC
NA	NA	14	TRBV16	TRBJ2-1	CASSQELATGEQFF	TGTGCCAGCAGCCAAGAACTGGCCACCGGGGAACAGTTCTTC
TRBD2	NA	15	TRBV3-1/TRBV3-2	TRBJ2-3	CASSLGLAGADTQYF	TGTGCCAGCAGCCTGGGACTAGCGGGGGCAGATACGCAGTATTTT